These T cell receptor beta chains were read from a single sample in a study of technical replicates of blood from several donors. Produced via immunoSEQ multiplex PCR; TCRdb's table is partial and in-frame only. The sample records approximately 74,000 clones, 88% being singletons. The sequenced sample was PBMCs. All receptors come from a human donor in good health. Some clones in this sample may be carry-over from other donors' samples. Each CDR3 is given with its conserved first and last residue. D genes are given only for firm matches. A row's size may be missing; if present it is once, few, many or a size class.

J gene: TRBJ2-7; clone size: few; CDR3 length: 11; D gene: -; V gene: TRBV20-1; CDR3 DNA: TGCAGTGCTAGGGGCGGGGCCGAGCAGTACTTC; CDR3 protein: CSARGGAEQYF
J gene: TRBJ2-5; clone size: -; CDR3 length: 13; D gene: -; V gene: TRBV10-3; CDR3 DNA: TGTGCCATCAGTGAGAACCTGGGGGGGACCCAGTACTTC; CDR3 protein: CAISENLGGTQYF
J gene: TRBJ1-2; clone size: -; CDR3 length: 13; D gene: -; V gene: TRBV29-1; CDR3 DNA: TGCAGCGTGAACGGGGGGGGACTTTATGGCTACACCTTC; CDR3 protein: CSVNGGGLYGYTF
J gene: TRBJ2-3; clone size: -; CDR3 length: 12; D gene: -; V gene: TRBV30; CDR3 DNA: TGTGCCTGGAGCAGAACCACAGATACGCAGTATTTT; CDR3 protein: CAWSRTTDTQYF
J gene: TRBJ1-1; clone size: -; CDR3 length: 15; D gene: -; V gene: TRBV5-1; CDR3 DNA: TGCGCCAGCAGCTTGTATAGCGGATTGAACACTGAAGCTTTCTTT; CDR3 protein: CASSLYSGLNTEAFF
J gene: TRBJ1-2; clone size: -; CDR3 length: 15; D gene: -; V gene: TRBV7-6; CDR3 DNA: TGTGCCAGCAGCTCACCAACAGGGAATTCGGATGGCTACACCTTC; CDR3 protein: CASSSPTGNSDGYTF
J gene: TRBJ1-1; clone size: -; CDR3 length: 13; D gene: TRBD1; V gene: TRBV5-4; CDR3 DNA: TGTGCCAGCAGCCGTACAGGGGGGGGTGAAGCTTTCTTT; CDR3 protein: CASSRTGGGEAFF
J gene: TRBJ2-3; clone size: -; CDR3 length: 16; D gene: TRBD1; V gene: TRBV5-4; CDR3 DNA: TGTGCCAGCAGCTTGGTGGGACAGGCTAGCACAGATACGCAGTATTTT; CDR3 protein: CASSLVGQASTDTQYF
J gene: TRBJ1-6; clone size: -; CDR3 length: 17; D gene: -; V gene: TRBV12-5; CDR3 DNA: TGTGCTAGTGGTTTGGACGGAGAGGTTCATCGGGGTGTACCCCTCCACTTT; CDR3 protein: CASGLDGEVHRGVPLHF
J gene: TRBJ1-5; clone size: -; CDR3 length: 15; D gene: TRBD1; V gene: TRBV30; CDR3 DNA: TGTGCCTGGAGTCTCGGACAGGCTAGCAATCAGCCCCAGCATTTT; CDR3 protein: CAWSLGQASNQPQHF
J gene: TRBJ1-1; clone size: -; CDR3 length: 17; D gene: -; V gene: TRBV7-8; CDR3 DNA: TGTGCCAGCAGCTTAGTCCGCCCGACAGGTTTTTACACTGAAGCTTTCTTT; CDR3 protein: CASSLVRPTGFYTEAFF
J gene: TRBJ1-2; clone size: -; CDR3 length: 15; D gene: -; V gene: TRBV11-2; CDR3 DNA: TGTGCCAGCAGCTTAGGATCCGTGGGAGCGAGAGGCTACACCTTC; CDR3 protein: CASSLGSVGARGYTF
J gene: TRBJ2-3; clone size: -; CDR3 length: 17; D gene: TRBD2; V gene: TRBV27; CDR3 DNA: TGTGCCAGCAGTCCCTCAGGAGCGGGATGGATCATAGATACGCAGTATTTT; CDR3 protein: CASSPSGAGWIIDTQYF
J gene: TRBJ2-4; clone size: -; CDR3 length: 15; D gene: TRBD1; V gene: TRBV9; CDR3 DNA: TGTGCCAGCAGCGTCGGACAGGGCGAGGGGTACATTCAGTACTTC; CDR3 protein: CASSVGQGEGYIQYF
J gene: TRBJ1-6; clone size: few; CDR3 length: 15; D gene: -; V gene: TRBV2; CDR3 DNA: TGTGCCAGCAGGACTCAGAACGGGGATAATTCACCCCTCCACTTT; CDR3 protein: CASRTQNGDNSPLHF
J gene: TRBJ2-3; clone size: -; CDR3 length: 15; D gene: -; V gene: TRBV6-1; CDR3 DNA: TGTGCCAGCAGTGAGCCCGGACTACCGGCGGATACGCAGTATTTT; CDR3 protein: CASSEPGLPADTQYF
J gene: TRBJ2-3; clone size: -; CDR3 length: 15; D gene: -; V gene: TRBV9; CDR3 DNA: TGTGCCAGCAGCGTAGAAGGGACTAGCACAGATACGCAGTATTTT; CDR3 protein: CASSVEGTSTDTQYF
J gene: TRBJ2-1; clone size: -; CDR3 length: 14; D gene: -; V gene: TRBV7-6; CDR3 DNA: TGTGCCAGCAGCCGGCCCAATGAGGCCAATGAGCAGTTCTTC; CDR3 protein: CASSRPNEANEQFF
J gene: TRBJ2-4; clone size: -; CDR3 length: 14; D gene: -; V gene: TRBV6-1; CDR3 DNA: TGTGCCAGCAGGGATAGCGGAGCCAAAAACATTCAGTACTTC; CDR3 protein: CASRDSGAKNIQYF
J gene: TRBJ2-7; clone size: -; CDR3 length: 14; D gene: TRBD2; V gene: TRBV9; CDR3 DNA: TGTGCCAGCAGCCCGAGCGGGAGAGACTACGAGCAGTACTTC; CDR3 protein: CASSPSGRDYEQYF
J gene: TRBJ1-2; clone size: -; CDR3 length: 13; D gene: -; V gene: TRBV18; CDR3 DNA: TGTGCCAGCTCAGCTACAGGGATCTATGGCTACACCTTC; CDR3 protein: CASSATGIYGYTF
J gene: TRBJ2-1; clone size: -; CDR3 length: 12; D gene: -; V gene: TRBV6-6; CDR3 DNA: TGTGCCAGCAGTTCCTCGGGGAGGGAGCAGTTCTTC; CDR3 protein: CASSSSGREQFF
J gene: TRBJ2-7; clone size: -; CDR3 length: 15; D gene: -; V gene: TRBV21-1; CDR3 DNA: TGTGCCAGCAGCAAAGGTACTAGCGGGAGAACCGAGCAGTACTTC; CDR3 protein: CASSKGTSGRTEQYF
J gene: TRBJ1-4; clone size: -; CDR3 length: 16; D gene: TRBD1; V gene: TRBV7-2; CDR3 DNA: TGTGCCAGCAGCTTGACCCTCGGGACAGGGGTTGAAAAACTGTTTTTT; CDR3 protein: CASSLTLGTGVEKLFF
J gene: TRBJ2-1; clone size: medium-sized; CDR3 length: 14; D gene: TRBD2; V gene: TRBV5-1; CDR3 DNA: TGCGCCAGCAGCTCTAGCGGGGGCTACAATGAGCAGTTCTTC; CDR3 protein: CASSSSGGYNEQFF
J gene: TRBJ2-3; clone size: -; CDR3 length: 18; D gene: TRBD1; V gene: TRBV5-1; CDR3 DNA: TGCGCCAGCAGCGACGTTAAGGGTTGGACAGGATCCACAGATACGCAGTATTTT; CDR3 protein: CASSDVKGWTGSTDTQYF